This TCR beta chain was identified during a study of cytomegalovirus exposure and HLA in healthy donors. This CDR3 spans 15 amino acids. Germline assignment: CDR1 SGHVS and CDR2 FNYEAQ. The junction had 10 bases not matched to a gene; V was cut back by 2 bases and J by 10 bases. PCR used 60 Vbeta primers and 13 Jbeta primers. The protocol was immunoSEQ multiplex PCR, while the TCRdb copy is restricted to in-frame clones and leaves out a portion. The table has 45,000 to 75,000 clones, 70% seen once; the top ten hold approximately 19%. This clone was found once. Its matching antigen is unknown. Study-wide results and limits: Upon later analysis, HLA-associated TCR beta chains proved more clonally expanded than other, equally common chains. Further analysis was carried out later, and it showed several of the most significant clusters appearing linked to common viral pathogens. In an earlier analysis, most TCR beta V segments were productive about 87% or about 30% of the time. TCR beta sequences reportedly predicted the HLA-A and HLA-B alleles of most subjects accurately.

Sequencing was carried out using PBMCs. This TCR was sampled from a woman aged 60 to 75 in good health and CMV-seropositive. V is TRBV7-6 and J is TRBJ1-2; 10 bases are a match to TRBD1. The CDR3 spells CASSLLGTGDDYYTF. CDR3 bases: TGTGCCAGCAGCTTATTGGGGACAGGGGATGACTACTACACCTTC.